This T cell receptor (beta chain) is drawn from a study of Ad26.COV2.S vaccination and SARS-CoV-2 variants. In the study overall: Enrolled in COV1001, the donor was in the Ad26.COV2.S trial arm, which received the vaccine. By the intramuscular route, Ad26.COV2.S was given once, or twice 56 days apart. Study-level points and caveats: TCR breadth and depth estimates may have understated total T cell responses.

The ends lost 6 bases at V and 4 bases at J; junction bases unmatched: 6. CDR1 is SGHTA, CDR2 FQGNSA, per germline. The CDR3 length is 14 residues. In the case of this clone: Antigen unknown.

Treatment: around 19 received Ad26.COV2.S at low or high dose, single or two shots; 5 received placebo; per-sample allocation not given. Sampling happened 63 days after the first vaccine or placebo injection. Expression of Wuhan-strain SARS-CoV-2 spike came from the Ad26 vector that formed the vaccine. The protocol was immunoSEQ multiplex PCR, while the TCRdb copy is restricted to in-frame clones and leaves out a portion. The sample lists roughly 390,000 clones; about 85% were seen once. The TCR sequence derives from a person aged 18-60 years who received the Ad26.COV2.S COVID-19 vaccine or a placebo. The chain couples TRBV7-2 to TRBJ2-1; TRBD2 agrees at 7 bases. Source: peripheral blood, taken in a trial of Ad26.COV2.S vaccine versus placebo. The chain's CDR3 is CASRPGLKYNEQFF. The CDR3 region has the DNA TGTGCCAGCAGACCGGGACTAAAGTACAATGAGCAGTTCTTC.